This passage covers 21 T cell receptor beta chains from one sample sequenced in a study of blood T cell repertoires in COVID-19. TCRdb keeps only in-frame clones here, not all; method: immunoSEQ multiplex PCR. The sample consists of approximately 110,000 clones, roughly 74% of them appearing once. Sequenced input: peripheral blood. The receptors shown here come from a man older than 75 with COVID-19, enrolled during active disease.

The rearrangement uses TRBV29-1 and TRBJ2-7, with 14 bases aligning to TRBD2. The CDR3 length is 15 residues. V gave up 3 bases and J gave up 4 bases; unmatched junction bases: 5. Germline loops: CDR1 SQVTM, CDR2 ANQGSEA. The CDR3 loop reads CSVEGTSGSSYEQYF. CDR3 nucleotide sequence: TGCAGCGTTGAGGGGACTAGCGGGAGTTCGTACGAGCAGTACTTC.

The gene calls are TRBV3-1 (or the pseudogene TRBV3-2) and TRBJ1-6; 8 positions match TRBD1. Trimming took 1 base from V and 7 from J; bases not matched to a gene: 3. This CDR3 contains 15 residues. Per germline, CDR1 LGHDT and CDR2 YNNKEL (reference sequence). CDR3 sequence: CASSQGQGQNSPLHF. The DNA for the CDR3 is TGTGCCAGCAGCCAAGGACAGGGGCAGAATTCACCCCTCCACTTT.

This rearrangement joins TRBV11-3 to TRBJ2-5; D remains unclear. Germline V CDR1 and CDR2: SGHNT, YENEEA. The CDR3 contains 15 residues. The ends were cut back, 1 base at V and 2 bases at J, with 11 bases in the middle. CDR3 protein: CASSLGLGRQETQYF. CDR3 bases: TGTGCCAGCAGCTTAGGGCTGGGCAGGCAAGAGACCCAGTACTTC.

Only a few counts were recorded for this clone. The V and J genes are TRBV15 and TRBJ1-4; D is possibly TRBD1 (5 bases). V was shortened by 5 bases and J by 6 bases, with 19 bases between the two germline ends. The CDR3 is made up of 16 amino acids. The germline CDR1 and CDR2 sequences are LNHNV and YYDKDF (reference sequence). CDR3 protein: CATSPPSPGPDEKLFF. CDR3 DNA: TGTGCCACCAGCCCCCCCTCGCCAGGGCCCGATGAAAAACTGTTTTTT. The entire variable domain, with the rest obtained from reference TRBV15 and TRBJ1-4, is as follows: DAMVIQNPRYQVTQFGKPVTLSCSQTLNHNVMYWYQQKSSQAPKLLFHYYDKDFNNEADTPDNFQSRRPNTSFCFLDIRSPGLGDTAMYLCATSPPSPGPDEKLFFGSGTQLSVL.

The chain combines TRBV18 with TRBJ2-7, with 11 positions matching TRBD1. J lost 4 bases, V lost 2 bases, and 7 bases had no gene match. CDR3 length: 16 amino acids. CDR1 and CDR2 from the germline V gene are KGHSH and LQKENI. This CDR3 is CASSPNGQGAGYEQYF. The CDR3 nucleotides are TGTGCCAGCTCACCAAACGGACAGGGGGCGGGGTACGAGCAGTACTTC.

The chain has TRBV6-5 and TRBJ1-2, with 8 bases matching TRBD1. This CDR3 region has 15 residues. Trimming took 0 bases from V and 4 from J; bases not matched to a gene: 4. Germline CDR1 MNHEY, CDR2 SVGAGI. The CDR3 here is CASSYSQGATYGYTF. CDR3 in DNA: TGTGCCAGCAGTTACTCGCAGGGGGCGACCTATGGCTACACCTTC.

The chain recombines TRBV2 with TRBJ2-1; 8 nucleotides match TRBD1. V shed 1 base, J shed 10 bases, and the junction held 3 bases outside the gene matches. The CDR3 is 13 amino acids. Germline-derived CDR1 and CDR2 are SNHLY and FYNNEI. As DNA, the CDR3 is TGTGCCAGCAGTGAAGGGACAGGGAGGGAGCAGTTCTTC. Protein sequence: CASSEGTGREQFF.

This clone was counted only a few times. The chain has TRBV21-1 and TRBJ1-2; no check of the table's D call, TRBD1, against the DNA was made. TRBV21-1 is labeled a pseudogene. The CDR3 spans 15 residues. DNA of the CDR3: TGTGCCAGCAGCTCGGGGGACAGGGAGTCTTGGGGCTACACCTTC. Translation: CASSSGDRESWGYTF.

This clone was counted a few times. The chain is built from TRBV6-4 and TRBJ1-6; no clear D. The CDR3 sequence is 14 residues long. Germline-derived CDR1 and CDR2 are MRHNA and SNTAGT. V dropped 6 bases and J dropped 5 bases, with 11 bases sitting between them. The CDR3 region has the DNA TGTGCCAGCAGAGACACTAATAATAATTCACCCCTCCACTTT. Amino acid sequence: CASRDTNNNSPLHF.

This clone was seen more than once but under ten times. The rearrangement uses TRBV6-5 and TRBJ2-7; the D gene is possibly TRBD2 (5 bases). V was pared by 11 bases and J by 0 bases, with 17 bases between. Germline V gene data show CDR1 as MNHEY and CDR2 as SVGAGI. There are 14 residues in the CDR3. CDR3 bases: TGTGCCGTACTAAAGACGGGGAGCTCCTACGAGCAGTACTTC. Translation gives CAVLKTGSSYEQYF.

The chain uses TRBV7-9 and TRBJ1-4; D remains ambiguous. CDR1 and CDR2 from the germline V gene are SEHNR and FQNEAQ (reference sequence). With 2 bases removed from V and 11 bases from J, the gap between germline ends came to 21 bases. This CDR3 spans 16 amino acids. CDR3 nucleotides: TGTGCCAGCAGCTTATCCCTTTTCCCCGCTGGAGGGAAACTGTTTTTT. Translation gives CASSLSLFPAGGKLFF.

This clone was counted only a few times. The CDR3 DNA follows: TGTGCCAGCAGTAAACCGGCCTACGAGCAGTACTTC. Protein: CASSKPAYEQYF. This chain uses TRBV21-1 with TRBJ2-7; the listed D gene, TRBD2, was not tested against the DNA. TRBV21-1 is annotated as a pseudogene. The length of the CDR3 is 12 residues.

The chain uses TRBV7-2 and TRBJ1-1; no clear D gene. This CDR3 spans 14 amino acids. Deletions cut 5 bases from V and 2 bases from J, with 12 bases between. Germline values: CDR1 SGHTA, CDR2 FQGNSA. The DNA of the CDR3 is TGTGCCAGCAGCCTCCGTATAGTCAACACTGAAGCTTTCTTT. Protein product: CASSLRIVNTEAFF.

The V call is TRBV5-1, the J call TRBJ2-5, with D perhaps TRBD2 (6 bases). The CDR3 spans 14 residues. Germline CDR1 reads SGHRS; CDR2 reads YFSETQ. Trimming removed 0 bases from V and 3 bases from J, with 9 bases in between. The CDR3 DNA follows: TGCGCCAGCAGCTTGGCCTCGGGGGAAGAGACCCAGTACTTC. It encodes CASSLASGEETQYF.

V usage is TRBV11-3 and J usage is TRBJ2-1; TRBD2 aligns across 7 bases. The CDR3 length is 15 residues. CDR1 is SGHNT, CDR2 YENEEA, per germline. V dropped 0 bases and J dropped 5; count of bases not matched to a gene: 4. For the CDR3, the DNA is TGTGCCAGCAGCTTAGAGGTGGGAGGGAACAATGAGCAGTTCTTC. This sequence encodes CASSLEVGGNNEQFF.

The chain is built from TRBV9 and TRBJ2-1; D is ambiguous. CDR1 and CDR2 (germline): SGDLS, YYNGEE. Trimming pared 3 bases from V and 1 base from J, leaving 8 bases between. The CDR3 length is 14 residues. CDR3 in amino acids: CASSASGSYNEQFF. As DNA, the CDR3 is TGTGCCAGCAGCGCCTCGGGTTCCTACAATGAGCAGTTCTTC.

This chain uses TRBV30 with TRBJ2-3; TRBD1 matches 7 bases. Germline CDR1 is GTSNPN and CDR2 is SVGIG (reference sequence). The CDR3 has 15 residues. The ends lost 1 base at V and 2 bases at J; junction bases unmatched: 6. The CDR3 here is CAWSATGALTDTQYF. Written as DNA, the CDR3 is TGTGCCTGGAGTGCCACAGGGGCCCTCACAGATACGCAGTATTTT. Filled out from reference TRBV30 and TRBJ2-3, the complete variable domain reads SQTIHQWPATLVQPVGSPLSLECTVEGTSNPNLYWYRQAAGRGLQLLFYSVGIGQISSEVPQNLSASRPQDRQFILSSKKLLLSDSGFYLCAWSATGALTDTQYFGPGTRLTVL.

This chain links TRBV15 with TRBJ1-6, with D tentatively TRBD1 (5 bases). V lost 8 bases to trimming and J lost 8 bases, with 16 bases between them. The CDR3 has 14 amino acids. The germline V gene has CDR1 LNHNV and CDR2 YYDKDF (reference sequence). The CDR3 here is CATGRGSGDSPLHF. CDR3 DNA sequence: TGTGCCACCGGGCGGGGCAGCGGTGATTCACCCCTCCACTTT.

This clone showed up many times. The V call is TRBV5-1, the J call TRBJ2-1; 10 bases align to TRBD2. CDR3 length: 15 amino acids. CDR1 and CDR2 from the germline V gene are SGHRS and YFSETQ. The V and J ends lost 1 base and 5 bases, in that order; junction bases with no gene match: 3. This CDR3 reads CASSLLAGVNNEQFF. DNA of the CDR3: TGCGCCAGCAGCTTGCTAGCGGGAGTAAACAATGAGCAGTTCTTC.

In its sample, this clone was seen many times. The chain is built from TRBV19 and TRBJ1-5, with D tentatively TRBD1 (5 bases). This CDR3 is 16 amino acids long. V shed 6 bases and J shed 3 bases, with 18 bases lying between them. Germline lookup yields CDR1 LNHDA and CDR2 SQIVND (reference sequence). The CDR3 region is CASRGYGQGFNQPQHF. In DNA form, the CDR3 reads TGTGCCAGTAGGGGTTATGGGCAGGGCTTCAATCAGCCCCAGCATTTT.

The CDR3 reads CASSSQAGANTGELFF. The CDR3 DNA follows: TGTGCCAGCAGCTCTCAAGCGGGAGCGAACACCGGGGAGCTGTTTTTT. This sequence joins TRBV7-3 and TRBJ2-2; 8 nucleotides align to TRBD2. The ends lost 4 bases at V and 0 bases at J; junction bases unmatched: 4. Germline CDR1 and CDR2: SGHTA and FQGTGA. The CDR3 contains 16 residues. The full variable domain, rest sourced from reference TRBV7-3 and TRBJ2-2, is GAGVSQTPSNKVTEKGKYVELRCDPISGHTALYWYRQSLGQGPEFLIYFQGTGAADDSGLPNDRFFAVRPEGSVSTLKIQRTERGDSAVYLCASSSQAGANTGELFFGEGSRLTVL.